The 26 T cell receptor beta chains below were found in one sample sequenced in a study of control samples from healthy donors and cancer patients. TCRdb keeps only in-frame clones here, not all; method: immunoSEQ multiplex PCR. The data contain 90,000 to 100,000 clones, 90% of them singletons. The specimen sequenced was blood. The receptor set was obtained from a woman between 18 and 30 years old in good health.

The gene calls are TRBV18 and TRBJ2-1; D perhaps matches TRBD1 (6 bases). The CDR3 loop spans 15 amino acids. Per germline, CDR1 KGHSH and CDR2 LQKENI. Trimming pared 4 bases from V and 0 bases from J, leaving 10 bases between. The CDR3 here is CASSRSGDSYNEQFF. In DNA form, the CDR3 reads TGTGCCAGCTCACGCTCAGGGGACTCCTACAATGAGCAGTTCTTC. The full variable domain, with the rest looked up from reference TRBV18 and TRBJ2-1, is NAGVMQNPRHLVRRRGQEARLRCSPMKGHSHVYWYRQLPEEGLKFMVYLQKENIIDESGMPKERFSAEFPKEGPSILRIQQVVRGDSAAYFCASSRSGDSYNEQFFGPGTRLTVL.

This chain uses TRBV5-1 with TRBJ2-2; TRBD1 aligns across 8 bases. The V segment lost 3 bases and the J segment 2 bases; nucleotides outside the gene matches: 6. From germline, CDR1 is SGHRS and CDR2 YFSETQ. The CDR3 is 16 residues long. DNA of the CDR3: TGCGCCAGCAGCTCGTCGACAGGGGTAAACACCGGGGAGCTGTTTTTT. Its translation is CASSSSTGVNTGELFF.

The V call is TRBV15, the J call TRBJ1-2; 9 bases agree with TRBD1. The germline V gene has CDR1 LNHNV and CDR2 YYDKDF (reference sequence). V gave up 1 base and J gave up 8 bases; unmatched junction bases: 5. The length of the CDR3 is 14 residues. CDR3 sequence reads: CATSRGDRVGGYTF. The CDR3 nucleotides read TGTGCCACCAGCAGAGGGGACAGGGTGGGCGGCTACACCTTC.

V and J are TRBV9 and TRBJ1-4; weak D call: TRBD1 (5 bases). The CDR3 is made up of 14 amino acids. Trimming cost V 5 bases and J 3 bases, with 11 bases left between them. Per germline, CDR1 SGDLS and CDR2 YYNGEE. The CDR3 reads CASSPTGPNEKLFF. In DNA form, the CDR3 reads TGTGCCAGCAGTCCGACGGGGCCTAATGAAAAACTGTTTTTT.

The gene calls are TRBV27 and TRBJ1-2; D unclear. There are 13 residues in the CDR3. CDR1 is MNHEY and CDR2 is SMNVEV in the germline V gene (reference sequence). The V and J ends lost 2 bases and 3 bases respectively, with 7 bases between them. The CDR3 here is CASSLTGYYGYTF. CDR3 in DNA: TGTGCCAGCAGTTTAACTGGGTACTATGGCTACACCTTC.

This rearrangement joins TRBV7-9 to TRBJ2-3; tentative D call: TRBD2 (5 bases). Trimming stripped 1 base from V and 2 bases from J, with 13 bases between. Germline V gives CDR1 SEHNR, CDR2 FQNEAQ (reference sequence). The CDR3 spans 16 residues. CDR3 sequence reads: CASSLDDRGVTDTQYF. DNA of the CDR3: TGTGCCAGCAGCTTAGACGATCGGGGTGTCACAGATACGCAGTATTTT.

V gene TRBV9 combines with J gene TRBJ2-7, with TRBD2 matching 7 bases. The germline gives CDR1 SGDLS, CDR2 YYNGEE. V lost 0 bases to trimming and J lost 0 bases; unmatched junction nucleotides: 3. The CDR3 is 15 amino acids. CDR3 region: CASSVEAGNSYEQYF. DNA for the CDR3: TGTGCCAGCAGCGTAGAAGCGGGAAACTCCTACGAGCAGTACTTC.

The chain employs TRBV5-4 and TRBJ1-1; D is unclear. Germline V lookup: CDR1 SGHNT, CDR2 YYREEE (reference sequence). Trimming stripped 3 bases from V and 3 bases from J, with 12 bases between. The CDR3 sequence is 14 residues long. The CDR3 nucleotides are TGTGCCAGCAGCTCGAAGGGCCCGGACACTGAAGCTTTCTTT. Translating gives CASSSKGPDTEAFF. The variable domain in full, completed from reference TRBV5-4 and TRBJ1-1, reads ETGVTQSPTHLIKTRGQQVTLRCSSQSGHNTVSWYQQALGQGPQFIFQYYREEENGRGNFPPRFSGLQFPNYSSELNVNALELDDSALYLCASSSKGPDTEAFFGQGTRLTVV.

Only one count was recorded for this clone. The genes are TRBV24-1 and TRBJ2-7; D gene ambiguous. V was pared by 0 bases and J by 2 bases, with 7 bases between. The germline V gene encodes CDR1 KGHDR and CDR2 SFDVKD. This CDR3 has 14 amino acids. In nucleotides, the CDR3 is TGTGCCACCAGTGATTTGTGGCCCCCCTACGAGCAGTACTTC. Translated: CATSDLWPPYEQYF.

This clone has more than one count but fewer than ten. The genes are TRBV6-1 and TRBJ1-3, with a weak D call TRBD1 (5 bases). With 6 bases removed from V and 0 bases from J, the gap between germline ends came to 15 bases. The germline V gene encodes CDR1 MNHNS and CDR2 SASEGT. This CDR3 contains 16 residues. As DNA, the CDR3 is TGTGCCAGCAGGGAATTGGGACGGTTCTCTGGAAACACCATATATTTT. It codes for CASRELGRFSGNTIYF.

The chain uses TRBV5-6 and TRBJ2-3, with TRBD1 matching 8 bases. Losses at the gene ends were 4 bases for V and 0 bases for J; bases not matched to a gene: 4. The CDR3 is 15 residues long. Germline-derived CDR1 and CDR2 are SGHDT and YYEEEE. The CDR3 spells CASSLGQGSTDTQYF. The CDR3 nucleotides are TGTGCCAGCAGCCTCGGACAGGGTAGCACAGATACGCAGTATTTT. The complete variable domain, with remaining parts taken from reference TRBV5-6 and TRBJ2-3, reads DAGVTQSPTHLIKTRGQQVTLRCSPKSGHDTVSWYQQALGQGPQFIFQYYEEEERQRGNFPDRFSGHQFPNYSSELNVNALLLGDSALYLCASSLGQGSTDTQYFGPGTRLTVL.

The V call is TRBV7-8, the J call TRBJ1-2; maybe TRBD1 (6 bases). Per germline, CDR1 SGHVS and CDR2 FQNEAQ. Between the trimmed V and J ends, which lost 5 bases and 0 bases, there was a span of 19 bases. The CDR3 runs 17 residues. CDR3 loop: CASSGHGGPESNYGYTF. CDR3 in DNA: TGTGCCAGCAGCGGTCACGGGGGCCCCGAATCTAACTATGGCTACACCTTC. Full variable domain (remainder filled in from reference TRBV7-8 and TRBJ1-2): GAGVSQSPRYKVAKRGQDVALRCDPISGHVSLFWYQQALGQGPEFLTYFQNEAQLDKSGLPSDRFFAERPEGSVSTLKIQRTQQEDSAVYLCASSGHGGPESNYGYTFGSGTRLTVV.

The rearrangement links TRBV5-6 to TRBJ2-2; 10 nucleotides agree with TRBD1. The V segment lost 3 bases and the J segment 3 bases; nucleotides outside the gene matches: 5. Germline CDR1 is SGHDT and CDR2 is YYEEEE. The CDR3 has 16 residues. CDR3 region: CASSSRQGADTGELFF. The DNA of the CDR3 is TGTGCCAGCAGCTCTAGACAGGGGGCAGACACCGGGGAGCTGTTTTTT.

The rearrangement joins TRBV12-5 to TRBJ2-7, with D tentatively TRBD1 (6 bases). V lost 3 bases to trimming and J lost 3 bases, with 15 bases between them. CDR1 and CDR2 (germline): LGHNT, FRNRAP. The CDR3 is made up of 15 amino acids. The CDR3 sequence is CASGLFQGTNYEQYF. In nucleotides, the CDR3 is TGTGCTAGTGGTTTATTTCAGGGGACCAACTACGAGCAGTACTTC.

The chain joins TRBV7-2 to TRBJ2-7; D is uncertain. The CDR3 is 13 amino acids. The ends were cut back, 5 bases at V and 3 bases at J, with 11 bases in the middle. From germline, CDR1 is SGHTA and CDR2 FQGNSA. DNA of the CDR3: TGTGCCAGCAGCATCGACCCTAACTACGAGCAGTACTTC. Its protein product is CASSIDPNYEQYF.

The DNA of the CDR3 is TGTGCCAGCAGCGCTCTGGGAGAACGTAATCAGCCCCAGCATTTT. It encodes CASSALGERNQPQHF. The chain combines TRBV5-6 with TRBJ1-5; no reliable D call. Germline V lookup: CDR1 SGHDT, CDR2 YYEEEE. The V gene lost 4 bases and the J gene lost 4 bases, with 15 bases spanning the gap. The CDR3 consists of 15 residues.

The table lists this clone with a few counts. CDR3: CASSLGLAGALDTQYF. The CDR3 DNA reads TGTGCCAGCAGTCTAGGACTAGCGGGGGCCCTTGATACGCAGTATTTT. J is TRBJ2-3 and V is TRBV6-2 or TRBV6-3; TRBD2 aligns across 13 bases. This CDR3 comprises 16 residues. Germline lookup yields CDR1 MNHEY and CDR2 SVGEGT. Germline trimming cut 5 bases from V and 6 bases from J; bases unmatched to any gene: 8.

This sequence joins TRBV19 and TRBJ2-2; D not certain. CDR3 length: 13 residues. In germline, CDR1 is LNHDA, CDR2 SQIVND (reference sequence). V was cut by 3 bases and J by 5 bases, with 7 bases left in between. CDR3 protein: CASSILGTGELFF. As DNA, the CDR3 is TGTGCCAGTAGTATTCTGGGTACCGGGGAGCTGTTTTTT.

The J gene is TRBJ1-4, the V gene TRBV25-1; 10 positions match TRBD1. The CDR3 has 16 residues. The V and J ends lost 3 bases and 8 bases, in that order; junction bases with no gene match: 9. Germline CDR1 reads MGHDK; CDR2 reads SYGVNS. CDR3 residues: CASSDPGTGVGEKLFF. The CDR3 DNA reads as TGTGCCAGCAGTGACCCCGGGACAGGGGTAGGAGAAAAACTGTTTTTT.

This chain joins TRBV29-1 and TRBJ1-2; D is unclear. The CDR3 contains 10 residues. Germline CDR1 and CDR2: SQVTM and ANQGSEA. Deletions cut 6 bases from V and 8 bases from J, with 10 bases between. CDR3 region: CSVAGPGYTF. The CDR3 coding sequence is TGCAGCGTCGCAGGTCCGGGCTACACCTTC.

The J gene is TRBJ2-3, the V gene TRBV5-1; D may be TRBD1 or TRBD2 (6 bases each). In germline, CDR1 is SGHRS, CDR2 YFSETQ. The CDR3 is 15 residues long. V lost 0 bases and J 1 base, leaving 9 bases between the germline ends. CDR3: CASSLGRGGTDTQYF. The CDR3 nucleotides are TGCGCCAGCAGCTTGGGTAGGGGGGGCACAGATACGCAGTATTTT.

This clone was recorded only once. The V gene is TRBV5-1, the J gene TRBJ2-3; 10 bases map to TRBD1. Trimming cost V 5 bases and J 5 bases; bases outside gene matches: 8. This CDR3 has 15 amino acids. Germline CDR1 and CDR2: SGHRS and YFSETQ. CDR3 sequence (DNA): TGCGCCAGCAGTTTCGGGACAGGGGAAGTAGATACGCAGTATTTT. As protein: CASSFGTGEVDTQYF.

This clone was picked up one time. The rearrangement joins TRBV2 to TRBJ1-2; D perhaps matches TRBD1 (5 bases). V lost 4 bases, J lost 5 bases, and 17 bases lay in between. The CDR3 extends over 15 amino acids. Per germline, CDR1 SNHLY and CDR2 FYNNEI. The chain's CDR3 is CASSGSPGRIYGYTF. As DNA, the CDR3 is TGTGCCAGCAGTGGATCCCCAGGGAGGATATATGGCTACACCTTC.

Only one count was recorded for this clone. In the same sample, other DNA sequences code for this CDR3. CDR3 in amino acids: CASSADGDGYTF. In DNA form, the CDR3 reads TGTGCCAGCAGCGCGGACGGCGATGGCTACACCTTC. The chain carries TRBV9 and TRBJ1-2, with D unresolved. The CDR3 extends over 12 amino acids. Trimming stripped 3 bases from V and 6 bases from J, with 9 bases between. Per the germline V gene, CDR1 is SGDLS and CDR2 is YYNGEE.

This chain joins TRBV19 and TRBJ2-7, with D unresolved. V was shortened by 5 bases and J by 0 bases, with 17 bases between the two germline ends. Germline V CDR1 and CDR2: LNHDA, SQIVND (reference sequence). This CDR3 contains 16 residues. The CDR3 nucleotides read TGTGCCAGTAGTGTGGTATCGGCAGACCACTCCTACGAGCAGTACTTC. This translates into CASSVVSADHSYEQYF. Complete variable domain (other parts from reference TRBV19 and TRBJ2-7): DGGITQSPKYLFRKEGQNVTLSCEQNLNHDAMYWYRQDPGQGLRLIYYSQIVNDFQKGDIAEGYSVSREKKESFPLTVTSAQKNPTAFYLCASSVVSADHSYEQYFGPGTRLTVT.

V is TRBV13 and J is TRBJ1-1; D is uncertain. The CDR3 consists of 14 residues. With 0 bases removed from V and 1 base from J, the gap between germline ends came to 6 bases. CDR1 PRHDT and CDR2 FYEKMQ come from the germline V gene (reference sequence). CDR3 nucleotides: TGTGCCAGCAGCTTAGGGGGCGCGAACACTGAAGCTTTCTTT. The encoded protein is CASSLGGANTEAFF.